This TCR beta chain was retrieved from a study of blood T cell repertoires in COVID-19. Seattle researchers signed up patients amid active infection and tracked them longitudinally. From germline, CDR1 is MNHNY and CDR2 SVGAGI (reference sequence). CDR3 size: 14 residues. Trimming took 6 bases from V and 1 from J, leaving 12 bases between them. TCRdb's table, derived via immunoSEQ multiplex PCR, lists solely in-frame clones and lacks some. The sample has 200,000 to 250,000 clones, roughly 80% seen once; the top ten hold around 8%. This clone has more than one count but fewer than ten. The TCR sequence derives from a woman aged 80 or over with COVID-19, enrolled during active disease. V and J are TRBV6-6 and TRBJ1-1; the D gene is possibly TRBD1 (5 bases). Sequencing was performed on peripheral blood. The CDR3 region has the DNA TGTGCCAGCAGCTCCACAGGAGAGAACACTGAAGCTTTCTTT. It translates to CASSSTGENTEAFF.